The clone carrying this T cell receptor (beta chain) was seen more than once but under ten times. What it binds is not known. The sample comes from a study of CD8+ T cells in alopecia areata. Looking at the study overall: Those treated were given oral tofacitinib at 5 to 10 mg twice daily. Scalp area affected, as a percentage, set the severity score of treated patients. Notes on the study in general: On tofacitinib, scalp and blood still held many of the expanded lesional clones.

Extracted from the samples, RNA was reverse transcribed into cDNA to serve as the sequencing template. Assay: immunoSEQ multiplex PCR; the TCRdb copy retains only in-frame clones and omits some. Here the sample spans nearly 95,000 clones, about three quarters being singletons. The sample's treatment: oral pan-JAK inhibitor, 5-10 mg twice daily. The CDR3 covers 14 residues. CDR1 and CDR2 (germline): SQVTM, ANQGSEA. The V end lost 0 bases, the J end lost 4 bases, and 13 bases lay between the germline ends. Sample: CD8+ T cells sorted from blood, taken between weeks 43 and 45, from a patient treated with tofacitinib. This sequence joins TRBV29-1 and TRBJ2-7, with D unresolved. The source is a human donor with alopecia areata. The CDR3 sequence: CSVEDQSLGYEQYF. CDR3 DNA sequence: TGCAGCGTTGAAGATCAATCGTTGGGGTACGAGCAGTACTTC.